Reported below is one T cell receptor beta chain. Other DNA variants within this sample encode the same CDR3. Clones were read by immunoSEQ multiplex PCR, and TCRdb kept only the in-frame ones, dropping some. The sample shows 220,000 or so clones, around 88% of them seen only once. The data derive from a study of blood T cell repertoires in COVID-19. Turning to the study itself: The samples span acute and convalescent COVID-19 from the United States, Italy and Spain. PBMCs, B-cell-depleted T cells, or T cells were the source of the cDNA or gDNA that made up the material.

Enrollees, roughly 18 to 89 years old, lived in 24 US areas. This clonotype was sampled from a woman between 45 and 60 years old who had recovered from COVID-19. Material: PBMCs or T cells enriched from blood (not recorded which).

The CDR3 sequence is CASSLTGTYGYTF. For the CDR3, the DNA is TGTGCCAGCAGTCTAACAGGGACCTATGGCTACACCTTC. This chain links TRBV27 with TRBJ1-2; tentative D call: TRBD1 (6 bases). This CDR3 comprises 13 residues. V was clipped by 5 bases and J by 4 bases, with 11 bases between them. Per the germline V gene, CDR1 is MNHEY and CDR2 is SMNVEV (reference sequence).